The following is a T cell receptor (beta chain) sequence with its context. Here immunoSEQ multiplex PCR was the method, and the copy in TCRdb shows in-frame clones only, minus some. Seen here are about 240,000 clones, about four fifths observed once, and the top ten hold less than 4%. The study recruited people aged about 18 to 95 years across under 25 US areas. Which cohort a participant joined came from the clinical history participants gave. Participants in the exposed group had met a COVID-19 case in the 2 weeks before joining the study. The data stem from a study of blood T cell repertoires in COVID-19. Study background: T cells, B-cell-depleted T cells, or PBMCs provided the cDNA or gDNA that served as material.

There are 14 residues in the CDR3. In germline, CDR1 is SGHTA, CDR2 FQGNSA. V was clipped by 5 bases and J by 4 bases; unmatched bases: 6. The sample taken for sequencing was PBMCs or T cells enriched from blood (not recorded which). The rearrangement joins TRBV7-2 to TRBJ2-7, with 9 bases aligning to TRBD1. The receptor comes from a woman aged 40 to 50 who had been exposed to COVID-19. The CDR3 bases are TGTGCCAGCAGCGGAGGGACAGGGACGTACGAGCAGTACTTC. It translates to CASSGGTGTYEQYF.